This T cell receptor beta chain was identified during a study of control samples from healthy donors and cancer patients (dated by TCRdb to the early 2020s). As to this clone: It lacks a known antigen. No base quality values were provided; no much bigger clone lies one nucleotide off.

The method behind the library was the immunoSEQ multiplex PCR assay. Not all clones reach the TCRdb copy of this immuneACCESS table, which keeps in-frame sequences only. Checked studies attribute under half of the gap to unresolved V genes and leave the rest unexplained. Within this sample are about 130,000 clones, with about 94% of them counted one time only. The ten most abundant clones make up 11% to 15% of the sample. Cut back by 3 bases and 7 bases, the V and J ends lie 16 bases apart. The germline V gene sets CDR1 to MGHRA and CDR2 to YSYEKL. Spanning cysteine to phenylalanine, the CDR3 consists of 14 amino acids. Only the CDR3 DNA stays, 42 bases, in frame from base 1.

The chain uses TRBV4-1 and TRBJ2-7, with the D gene not confidently named. Material for sequencing was PBMCs. The clonotype comes from a man between 60 and 75 years old with colorectal cancer. The CDR3 reads as follows: CASSQARDLGEQYF. The DNA is as follows: TGCGCCAGCAGCCAGGCTCGAGATCTTGGGGAGCAGTACTTC.